A single sample gave rise to the 17 T cell receptor beta chains below, sequenced in a study of blood T cell repertoires in COVID-19. Here immunoSEQ multiplex PCR was the method, and the copy in TCRdb shows in-frame clones only, minus some. The sample consists of 210,000 or so clones, around 83% of them appearing once. Material: peripheral blood. These receptors all come from a man aged 50 to 60 with active or convalescent COVID-19.

The chain employs TRBV28 and TRBJ2-7; 9 nucleotides agree with TRBD1. Germline trimming cut 10 bases from V and 2 bases from J; bases unmatched to any gene: 6. Germline CDR1 MDHEN, CDR2 SYDVKM. There are 13 residues in the CDR3. This CDR3 is CATTRDRAYEQYF. DNA of the CDR3: TGTGCCACCACGAGGGACAGGGCCTACGAGCAGTACTTC.

This clone turned up a few times. The rearrangement uses TRBV2 and TRBJ2-5, with TRBD2 identical over 9 bases. The CDR3 runs 13 residues. V lost 6 bases to trimming and J lost 5 bases; unmatched junction nucleotides: 4. Germline CDR1 is SNHLY and CDR2 is FYNNEI. The CDR3 spells CASRGLAWETQYF. In DNA form, the CDR3 reads TGTGCCAGCAGGGGACTAGCCTGGGAGACCCAGTACTTC.

The V gene is TRBV7-9, the J gene TRBJ1-1, with 7 bases matching TRBD1. Germline lookup yields CDR1 SEHNR and CDR2 FQNEAQ (reference sequence). V dropped 8 bases and J dropped 6; count of bases not matched to a gene: 12. There are 14 residues in the CDR3. The CDR3 sequence: CASGKTGDRAEAFF. The CDR3 DNA follows: TGTGCCAGCGGAAAAACAGGGGATCGGGCTGAAGCTTTCTTT.

This clone is a singleton in its sample. This chain links TRBV11-2 with TRBJ1-1; possible D gene TRBD1, 5 bases. V was clipped by 5 bases and J by 7 bases, with 20 bases between them. The CDR3 sequence is 15 residues long. The V gene's germline CDR1 is SGHAT and CDR2 FQNNGV. CDR3 nucleotide sequence: TGTGCCAGCAGCCCCCGAAGCGGGGGGAACCTTGAAGCTTTCTTT. This sequence encodes CASSPRSGGNLEAFF.

This clone was seen a single time. The chain carries TRBV9 and TRBJ2-6, with 7 nucleotides matching TRBD1. CDR3 length equals 16 residues. V trimming: 3 bases; J trimming: 4 bases; junction bases outside the gene matches: 7. In germline, CDR1 is SGDLS, CDR2 YYNGEE. The DNA for the CDR3 is TGTGCCAGCAGCGAGGGGGACAGATCCGGGGCCAACGTCCTGACTTTC. Protein: CASSEGDRSGANVLTF. The full variable domain, completed using reference TRBV9 and TRBJ2-6, is DSGVTQTPKHLITATGQRVTLRCSPRSGDLSVYWYQQSLDQGLQFLIQYYNGEERAKGNILERFSAQQFPDLHSELNLSSLELGDSALYFCASSEGDRSGANVLTFGAGSRLTVL.

This chain links TRBV5-4 with TRBJ2-3; 9 bases match TRBD1. With 3 bases clipped from V and 2 bases from J, the junction kept 4 bases outside the gene matches. The CDR3 extends over 15 amino acids. From germline, CDR1 is SGHNT and CDR2 YYREEE (reference sequence). CDR3 sequence (DNA): TGTGCCAGCAGCTCGCGGGACAGGGCCACAGATACGCAGTATTTT. Amino acids: CASSSRDRATDTQYF.

The chain uses TRBV27 and TRBJ2-5; TRBD2 aligns across 7 bases. Germline-derived CDR1 and CDR2 are MNHEY and SMNVEV (reference sequence). CDR3 length: 13 amino acids. Losses at the gene ends were 5 bases for V and 3 bases for J; bases not matched to a gene: 3. The CDR3 DNA sequence: TGTGCCAGCAGTACCACTAGCGAAGAGACCCAGTACTTC. Translating gives CASSTTSEETQYF.

This chain uses TRBV6-6 with TRBJ1-3; 10 bases fit TRBD1. Germline V gene data show CDR1 as MNHNY and CDR2 as SVGAGI (reference sequence). V lost 7 bases to trimming and J lost 4 bases; unmatched junction nucleotides: 7. The CDR3 spans 15 residues. Here the CDR3 reads CASTTGGAPGNTIYF. In DNA, the CDR3 is TGTGCCAGCACGACAGGGGGCGCGCCGGGAAACACCATATATTTT.

V and J are TRBV2 and TRBJ2-7; TRBD2 matches at 7 bases. This CDR3 spans 14 amino acids. CDR1 is SNHLY, CDR2 FYNNEI, per germline. Unmatched junction bases numbered 5, after V lost 6 bases and J lost 0 bases. The CDR3 loop is CASSPGLDSYEQYF. The CDR3 DNA reads TGTGCCAGCAGCCCAGGACTAGACTCCTACGAGCAGTACTTC.

A few counts support this clone. The rearrangement links TRBV2 to TRBJ2-3; D unclear. Germline CDR1 reads SNHLY; CDR2 reads FYNNEI. The CDR3 length is 11 residues. The V end was cut by 7 bases, the J end by 2 bases, with 4 bases between. The CDR3 bases are TGTGCCAGCACCTTCACAGATACGCAGTATTTT. It yields the protein CASTFTDTQYF.

This clone was counted a few times. CDR3 sequence: CASSQDIGGARSNQPQHF. The CDR3 region has the DNA TGCGCCAGCAGCCAAGATATTGGGGGCGCAAGGAGCAATCAGCCCCAGCATTTT. The chain carries TRBV4-1 and TRBJ1-5, with a possible D match to TRBD1 (6 bases). V was shortened by 0 bases and J by 1 base, with 16 bases between the two germline ends. The CDR3 consists of 18 residues. In germline, CDR1 is MGHRA, CDR2 YSYEKL.

The chain carries TRBV28 and TRBJ1-2; 9 bases match TRBD1. J gave up 5 bases and V 2 bases, and 6 bases lay outside the gene matches. The germline gives CDR1 MDHEN, CDR2 SYDVKM. CDR3 length equals 15 residues. The CDR3 DNA reads TGTGCCAGCAGTTTAGGGGGACAGGGCTTTTATGGCTACACCTTC. Residues: CASSLGGQGFYGYTF.

This chain links TRBV28 with TRBJ1-2; 8 bases align to TRBD1. With V trimmed by 6 bases and J by 4 bases, 4 bases remained unmatched. The germline V gene encodes CDR1 MDHEN and CDR2 SYDVKM. The CDR3 length is 13 residues. DNA of the CDR3: TGTGCCAGCAGGACAGGGGTTCCCTATGGCTACACCTTC. It yields the protein CASRTGVPYGYTF.

This chain connects TRBV19 to TRBJ1-1; possible D gene TRBD1, 6 bases. Germline-derived CDR1 and CDR2 are LNHDA and SQIVND (reference sequence). V lost 5 bases and J 5 bases, leaving 15 bases between the germline ends. The CDR3 has 14 amino acids. In DNA, the CDR3 is TGTGCCAGTAGTTCACAGGGCGTAGGGACTGAAGCTTTCTTT. Encoded protein: CASSSQGVGTEAFF.

The CDR3 DNA reads as TGTGCCAGCAGACGACCTAGAGAGGGCCAGTACTTC. Its translation: CASRRPREGQYF. The V and J genes are TRBV6-5 and TRBJ2-5; D may be TRBD2 (5 bases). Germline CDR1 reads MNHEY; CDR2 reads SVGAGI. V lost 6 bases and J 10 bases, leaving 15 bases between the germline ends. This CDR3 comprises 12 residues.

This clone was detected only once. The chain links TRBV6-2 or TRBV6-3 to TRBJ2-5; D unresolved. CDR1 and CDR2 (germline): MNHEY, SVGEGT. The CDR3 has 14 amino acids. The V and J ends lost 5 bases and 2 bases respectively, with 12 bases between them. Here the CDR3 reads CASSSGSAQETQYF. CDR3 coding DNA: TGTGCCAGCAGTAGTGGCAGCGCGCAAGAGACCCAGTACTTC.

The gene calls are TRBV5-4 and TRBJ2-7; the D gene is possibly TRBD2 (5 bases). CDR1 and CDR2 (germline): SGHNT, YYREEE (reference sequence). The CDR3 consists of 14 residues. V shed 4 bases and J shed 3 bases, with 14 bases lying between them. CDR3: CASSQRSESYEQYF. For the CDR3, the DNA is TGTGCCAGCAGCCAGCGGAGTGAGAGCTACGAGCAGTACTTC.